Listed below are T cell receptor beta chains from one sample, sequenced in a study of blood T cell repertoires in COVID-19. The data were produced by immunoSEQ multiplex PCR, yet TCRdb's version contains in-frame clones alone and is incomplete. This sample has approximately 500,000 clones, with 70% to 90% found just once. The material sequenced was peripheral blood. The origin of the receptors is a human donor in a cohort sampled during active COVID-19. Both conserved end residues are part of each CDR3. A D gene is named only where the DNA matches it firmly. For some rows the clone size is stated as once, few or many, or as a class when expanded; others skip it.

j_gene	d_gene	abundance	v_gene	CDR3nt	CDR3aa
TRBJ2-5	TRBD2	-	TRBV30	TGTGCCTGGAGTCTAGCGGGAGTTCAAGAGACCCAGTACTTC	CAWSLAGVQETQYF
TRBJ2-1	-	-	TRBV9	TGTGCCAGCAGCGTAGATGCTCTCGGGGGAGGTGAGCAGTTCTTC	CASSVDALGGGEQFF
TRBJ2-5	TRBD2	-	TRBV9	TGTGCCAGCAGCGGTAGCGGGAGGGTCCAAGAGACCCAGTACTTC	CASSGSGRVQETQYF
TRBJ2-7	TRBD2	-	TRBV10-3	TGTGCCATCAGCGGAACTAGCGGGAGCTCCTACGAGCAGTACTTC	CAISGTSGSSYEQYF
TRBJ2-2	TRBD2	-	TRBV5-6	TGTGCCAGCAGCTTTGGAGCGGGATGGGCGCTCACCGGGGAGCTGTTTTTT	CASSFGAGWALTGELFF
TRBJ1-4	-	-	TRBV7-6	TGTGCCAGCAGCTTAGGGTCAGTTGCAACTAATGAAAAACTGTTTTTT	CASSLGSVATNEKLFF
TRBJ2-5	TRBD2	-	TRBV6-6	TGTGCCAGCAGCACGGGCTCTATACTAGCGGGAGGGCCCTACGGTGAGACCCAGTACTTC	CASSTGSILAGGPYGETQYF
TRBJ1-2	-	-	TRBV3-1/TRBV3-2	TGTGCCAGCAGCTTACAGGGATCTGGCTACACCTTC	CASSLQGSGYTF
TRBJ2-1	TRBD2	-	TRBV29-1	TGCAGCGGAGCCCTGACTAGCGGGCGCTACAATGAGCAGTTCTTC	CSGALTSGRYNEQFF
TRBJ2-1	-	few	TRBV11-3	TGTGCCAGCAGCCCATTGGAGGCCAGCCCCTACAATGAGCAGTTCTTC	CASSPLEASPYNEQFF
TRBJ2-1	-	once	TRBV19	TGTGCCAGTAGGAGACAGGACTACAATGAGCAGTTCTTC	CASRRQDYNEQFF
TRBJ1-5	-	-	TRBV6-2/TRBV6-3	TGTGCCAGCAGCCCTACTATAGGAGGCCCCAATCAGCCCCAGCATTTT	CASSPTIGGPNQPQHF
TRBJ2-7	TRBD2	once	TRBV28	TGTGCCAGCAGGGGCCATAGCGGGAGCTCCTACGAGCAGTACTTC	CASRGHSGSSYEQYF
TRBJ2-1	-	-	TRBV9	TGTGCCAGCAGCGACCGGGACTTCTCCTACAATGAGCAGTTCTTC	CASSDRDFSYNEQFF
TRBJ1-3	TRBD1	once	TRBV7-3	TGTGCCAGCAGCCGAAGCAGGGGGTCCGGAAACACCATATATTTT	CASSRSRGSGNTIYF
TRBJ2-5	-	-	TRBV2	TGTGCCAGCAGTGGGACAGAAGAAGAGACCCAGTACTTC	CASSGTEEETQYF
TRBJ1-5	-	-	TRBV30	TGTGCCTGGACAGCTGACTCCAATCAGCCCCAGCATTTT	CAWTADSNQPQHF
TRBJ2-1	TRBD2	-	TRBV28	TGTGCCAGCAGTTCCCTAAGCGGGAGGGGAGGTTTTGATGAGCAGTTCTTC	CASSSLSGRGGFDEQFF
TRBJ2-5	-	-	TRBV28	TGTGCCAGCAGCCCGGGCGGGAATCAAGAGACCCAGTACTTC	CASSPGGNQETQYF
TRBJ2-3	-	-	TRBV6-2/TRBV6-3	TGTGCCAGCAGTTATCACGTAGAGGGAGATACGCAGTATTTT	CASSYHVEGDTQYF
TRBJ2-2	TRBD2	-	TRBV5-1	TGCGCCAGCGAGCGGGGAGGGGACACCGGGGAGCTGTTTTTT	CASERGGDTGELFF
TRBJ2-7	-	-	TRBV10-3	TGTGCCATCAGTGTGGAGGGGACCTACGAGCAGTACTTC	CAISVEGTYEQYF
TRBJ2-3	TRBD2	-	TRBV24-1	TGTGCCACCAGTGATTTAGGGAGACTAGCGGGAGATACTGATACGCAGTATTTT	CATSDLGRLAGDTDTQYF
TRBJ1-2	TRBD1	-	TRBV5-1	TGCGCCAGCAGCTTGGGTGCCGGGACAGGCTATGGCTACACCTTC	CASSLGAGTGYGYTF
TRBJ1-2	TRBD1	many	TRBV6-6	TGTGCCAGCAGTTACTTAACAGGGGGCGGGAGCTACACCTTC	CASSYLTGGGSYTF
TRBJ2-2	-	few	TRBV16	TGTGCCAGCAGCAGCGGATACTCTACCGGGGAGCTGTTTTTT	CASSSGYSTGELFF
TRBJ1-2	-	-	TRBV7-9	TGTGCCAGCAGCTTAGCGAATGCGGGGGGACGAAACTATGGCTACACCTTC	CASSLANAGGRNYGYTF
TRBJ2-7	TRBD1	-	TRBV18	TGTGCCAGCTCACCATCGAAGGGACAGGGGCTCTACGAGCAGTACTTC	CASSPSKGQGLYEQYF
TRBJ2-7	TRBD2	-	TRBV10-2	TGCGCCAGCAGTGAGATCCGCGGGAGGGTCCCCTACGAGCAGTACTTC	CASSEIRGRVPYEQYF
TRBJ1-1	-	-	TRBV2	TGTGCCAGCAGGCCCACCTACGCGGGGAACACTGAAGCTTTCTTT	CASRPTYAGNTEAFF
TRBJ1-1	-	-	TRBV29-1	TGCAGCGTATGGGACAACGAAATGAAAGCTTTCTTT	CSVWDNEMKAFF
TRBJ2-7	TRBD2	-	TRBV3-1/TRBV3-2	TGTGCCAGCAGCCCACTACTAGCGGGAGTGGTCGAGCAGTACTTC	CASSPLLAGVVEQYF
TRBJ2-7	-	few	TRBV7-2	TGTGCCAGCAGCATTGGAGGCTCCTACGAGCAGTACTTC	CASSIGGSYEQYF
TRBJ1-1	-	-	TRBV7-9	TGTGCCAGCAGTTTCGTGAACACTGAAGCTTTCTTT	CASSFVNTEAFF
TRBJ2-2	TRBD1	once	TRBV15	TGTGCCACTAGGGACAGGGGGCCTGGGGAGCTGTTTTTT	CATRDRGPGELFF
TRBJ1-2	TRBD1	once	TRBV5-1	TGCGCCAGCAGCGCCGGACAGGGTAACTATGGCTACACCTTC	CASSAGQGNYGYTF
TRBJ2-3	-	once	TRBV2	TGTGCCAGCAGGGTCCTCCTAGAGTCCTCCACAGATACGCAGTATTTT	CASRVLLESSTDTQYF
TRBJ2-2	TRBD1	-	TRBV24-1	TGTGCCTCCGGACAGGGGAACACCGGGGAGCTGTTTTTT	CASGQGNTGELFF
TRBJ1-2	-	-	TRBV7-9	TGTGCCAGCAGCTTAGAGATAGGAGCAATCTATGGCTACACCTTC	CASSLEIGAIYGYTF
TRBJ2-5	TRBD2	-	TRBV7-3	TGTGCCAGCAGCCTATTTAGCGGGAGTGAAGAAGAGACCCAGTACTTC	CASSLFSGSEEETQYF
TRBJ1-1	-	-	TRBV7-8	TGTGCCAGCGCGCCCAGGGCGGACACTGAAGCTTTCTTT	CASAPRADTEAFF
TRBJ1-2	TRBD1	-	TRBV28	TGTGCCAGCAGGACAGGGGCGGACTATGGCTACACCTTC	CASRTGADYGYTF
TRBJ1-5	-	-	TRBV18	TGTGCCAGCTCAATTGAGGGTGCCAGCAATCAGCCCCAGCATTTT	CASSIEGASNQPQHF
TRBJ2-5	TRBD1	-	TRBV6-4	TGTGCCAGCAGTCCATTAAGGGACAGCCAAGAGACCCAGTACTTC	CASSPLRDSQETQYF
TRBJ2-5	TRBD2	few	TRBV2	TGTGCCAGGGGAGGGACTAGCGGACAAGAGACCCAGTACTTC	CARGGTSGQETQYF
TRBJ2-2	-	-	TRBV7-3	TGTGCCAGCAGCTTAAATGCAGGGGCCAACTCCGGGGAGCTGTTTTTT	CASSLNAGANSGELFF
TRBJ1-2	-	-	TRBV30	TGTGCCTGGAGTGTGGACAGACCCGGGGGCTACACCTTC	CAWSVDRPGGYTF